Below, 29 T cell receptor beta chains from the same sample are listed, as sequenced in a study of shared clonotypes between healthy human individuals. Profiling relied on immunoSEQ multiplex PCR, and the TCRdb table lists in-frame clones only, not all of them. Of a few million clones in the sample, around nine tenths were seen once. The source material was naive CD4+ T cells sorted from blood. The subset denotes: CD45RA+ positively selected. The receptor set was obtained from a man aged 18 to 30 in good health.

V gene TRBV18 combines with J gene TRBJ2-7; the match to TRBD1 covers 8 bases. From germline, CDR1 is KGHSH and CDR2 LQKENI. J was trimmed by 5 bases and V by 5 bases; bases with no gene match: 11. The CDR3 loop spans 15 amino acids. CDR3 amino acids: CASSSSWTGLNEQYF. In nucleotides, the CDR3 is TGTGCCAGCTCATCTTCCTGGACAGGGCTGAACGAGCAGTACTTC.

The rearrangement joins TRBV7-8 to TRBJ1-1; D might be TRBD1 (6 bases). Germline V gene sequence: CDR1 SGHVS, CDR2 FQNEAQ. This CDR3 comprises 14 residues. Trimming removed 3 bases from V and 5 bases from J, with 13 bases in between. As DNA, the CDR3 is TGTGCCAGCAGCTTGACAACAGGGTTAACTGAAGCTTTCTTT. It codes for CASSLTTGLTEAFF.

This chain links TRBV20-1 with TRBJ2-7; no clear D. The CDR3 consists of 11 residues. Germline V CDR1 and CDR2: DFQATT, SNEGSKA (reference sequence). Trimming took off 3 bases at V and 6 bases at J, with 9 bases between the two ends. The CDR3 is CSASYRPEQYF. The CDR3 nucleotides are TGCAGTGCTAGTTACCGACCCGAGCAGTACTTC.

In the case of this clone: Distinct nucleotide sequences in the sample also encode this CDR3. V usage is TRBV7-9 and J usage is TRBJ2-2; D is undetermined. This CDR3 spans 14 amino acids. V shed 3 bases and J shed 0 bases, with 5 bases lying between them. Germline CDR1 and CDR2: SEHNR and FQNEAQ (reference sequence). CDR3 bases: TGTGCCAGCAGCTTCCCACCGAACACCGGGGAGCTGTTTTTT. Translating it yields CASSFPPNTGELFF.

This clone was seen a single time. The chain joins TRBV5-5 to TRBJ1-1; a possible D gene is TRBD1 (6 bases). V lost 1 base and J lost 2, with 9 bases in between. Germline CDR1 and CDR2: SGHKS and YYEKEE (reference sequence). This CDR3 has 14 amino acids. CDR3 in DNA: TGTGCCAGCAGCTTGTGGGACACCAACACTGAAGCTTTCTTT. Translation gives CASSLWDTNTEAFF.

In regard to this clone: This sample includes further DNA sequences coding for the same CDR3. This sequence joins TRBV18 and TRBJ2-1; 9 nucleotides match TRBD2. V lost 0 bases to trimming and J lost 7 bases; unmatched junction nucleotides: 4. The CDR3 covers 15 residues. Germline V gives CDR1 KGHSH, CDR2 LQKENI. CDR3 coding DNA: TGTGCCAGCTCACCACCCGGGCTAGCGGGGAATGAGCAGTTCTTC. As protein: CASSPPGLAGNEQFF.

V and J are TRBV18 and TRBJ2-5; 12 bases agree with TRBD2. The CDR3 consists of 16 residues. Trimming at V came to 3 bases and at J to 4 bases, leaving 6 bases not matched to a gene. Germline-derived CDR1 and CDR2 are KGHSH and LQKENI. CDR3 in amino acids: CASSPPGLAGTETQYF. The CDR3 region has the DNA TGTGCCAGCTCACCCCCTGGACTAGCGGGGACAGAGACCCAGTACTTC.

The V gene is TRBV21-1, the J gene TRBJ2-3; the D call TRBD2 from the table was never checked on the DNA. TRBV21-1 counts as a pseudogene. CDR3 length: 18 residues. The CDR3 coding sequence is TGTGCCAGCAGCAATGTTTGCGGGGGAGAAGCTAGCACAGATACGCAGTATTTT. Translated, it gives CASSNVCGGEASTDTQYF.

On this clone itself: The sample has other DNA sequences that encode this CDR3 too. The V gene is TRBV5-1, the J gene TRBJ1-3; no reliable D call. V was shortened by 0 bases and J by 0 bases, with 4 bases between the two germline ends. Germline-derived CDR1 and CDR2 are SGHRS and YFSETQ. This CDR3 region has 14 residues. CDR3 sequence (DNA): TGCGCCAGCAGCTTGGGAATCTCTGGAAACACCATATATTTT. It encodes CASSLGISGNTIYF.

This CDR3 is CAIRRLAGGPGTGELFF. The CDR3 DNA is TGTGCCATCAGGAGACTAGCGGGGGGGCCGGGCACCGGGGAGCTGTTTTTT. V is TRBV10-3 and J is TRBJ2-2; 14 bases fit TRBD2. There are 17 residues in the CDR3. V trimming: 6 bases; J trimming: 4 bases; junction bases outside the gene matches: 7. The V gene's germline CDR1 is ENHRY and CDR2 SYGVKD.

The DNA of the CDR3 is TGTGCCAGCAGTCCAGCGGGAGGGGCGGATACGCAGTATTTT. Residues: CASSPAGGADTQYF. The chain joins TRBV28 to TRBJ2-3; 10 bases are a match to TRBD2. This CDR3 comprises 14 residues. Germline values: CDR1 MDHEN, CDR2 SYDVKM. Trimming took 5 bases from V and 6 from J; bases not matched to a gene: 5.

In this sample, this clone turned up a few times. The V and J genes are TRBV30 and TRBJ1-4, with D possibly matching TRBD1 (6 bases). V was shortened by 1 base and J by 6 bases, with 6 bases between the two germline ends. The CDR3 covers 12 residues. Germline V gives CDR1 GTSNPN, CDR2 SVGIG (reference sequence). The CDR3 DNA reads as TGTGCCTGGAGTGCAGGGGATGAAAAACTGTTTTTT. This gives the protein CAWSAGDEKLFF.

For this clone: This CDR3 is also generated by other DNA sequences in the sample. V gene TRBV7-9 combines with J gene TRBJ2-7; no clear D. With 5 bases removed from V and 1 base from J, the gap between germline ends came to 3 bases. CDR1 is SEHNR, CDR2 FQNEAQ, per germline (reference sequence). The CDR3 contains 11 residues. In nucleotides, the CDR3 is TGTGCCAGCAGCCTTTCCTACGAGCAGTACTTC. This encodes CASSLSYEQYF.

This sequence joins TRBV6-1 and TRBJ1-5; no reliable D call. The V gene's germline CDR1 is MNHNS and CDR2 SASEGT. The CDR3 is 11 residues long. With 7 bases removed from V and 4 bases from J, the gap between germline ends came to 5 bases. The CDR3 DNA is TGTGCCAGCAAGGAAAATCAGCCCCAGCATTTT. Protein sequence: CASKENQPQHF.

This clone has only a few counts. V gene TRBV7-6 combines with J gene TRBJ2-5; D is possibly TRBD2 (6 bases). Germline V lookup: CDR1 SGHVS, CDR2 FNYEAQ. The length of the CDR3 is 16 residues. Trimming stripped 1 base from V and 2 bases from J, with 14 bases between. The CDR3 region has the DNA TGTGCCAGCAGCTTAGGCTTTGGGACTCTACAAGAGACCCAGTACTTC. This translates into CASSLGFGTLQETQYF.

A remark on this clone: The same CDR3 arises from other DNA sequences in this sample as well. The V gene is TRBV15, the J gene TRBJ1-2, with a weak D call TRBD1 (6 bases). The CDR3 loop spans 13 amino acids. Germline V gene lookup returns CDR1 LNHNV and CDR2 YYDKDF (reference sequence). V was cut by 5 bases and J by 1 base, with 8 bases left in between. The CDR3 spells CATSGDINYGYTF. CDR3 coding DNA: TGTGCCACCAGCGGGGACATTAACTATGGCTACACCTTC. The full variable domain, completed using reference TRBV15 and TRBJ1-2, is DAMVIQNPRYQVTQFGKPVTLSCSQTLNHNVMYWYQQKSSQAPKLLFHYYDKDFNNEADTPDNFQSRRPNTSFCFLDIRSPGLGDTAMYLCATSGDINYGYTFGSGTRLTVV.

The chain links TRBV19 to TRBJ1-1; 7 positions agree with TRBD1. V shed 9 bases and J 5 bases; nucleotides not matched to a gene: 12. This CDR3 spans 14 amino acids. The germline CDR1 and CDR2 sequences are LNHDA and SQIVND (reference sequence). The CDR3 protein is CASSVDRVFTEAFF. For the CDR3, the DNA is TGTGCCAGCTCCGTCGACAGGGTTTTTACTGAAGCTTTCTTT. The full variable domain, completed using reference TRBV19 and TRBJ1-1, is DGGITQSPKYLFRKEGQNVTLSCEQNLNHDAMYWYRQDPGQGLRLIYYSQIVNDFQKGDIAEGYSVSREKKESFPLTVTSAQKNPTAFYLCASSVDRVFTEAFFGQGTRLTVV.

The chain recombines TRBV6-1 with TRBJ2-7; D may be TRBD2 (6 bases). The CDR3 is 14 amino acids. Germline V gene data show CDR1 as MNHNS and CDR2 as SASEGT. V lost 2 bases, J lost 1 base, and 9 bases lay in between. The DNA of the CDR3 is TGTGCCAGCAGTGAAAGGAGGGGATCCTACGAGCAGTACTTC. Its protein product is CASSERRGSYEQYF.

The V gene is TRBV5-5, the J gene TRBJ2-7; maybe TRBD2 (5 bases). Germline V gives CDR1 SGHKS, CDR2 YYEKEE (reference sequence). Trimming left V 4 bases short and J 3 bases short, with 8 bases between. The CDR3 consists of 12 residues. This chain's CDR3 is CASSPEGYEQYF. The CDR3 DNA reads TGTGCCAGCAGCCCTGAGGGCTACGAGCAGTACTTC. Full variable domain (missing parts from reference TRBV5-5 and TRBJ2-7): DAGVTQSPTHLIKTRGQQVTLRCSPISGHKSVSWYQQVLGQGPQFIFQYYEKEERGRGNFPDRFSARQFPNYSSELNVNALLLGDSALYLCASSPEGYEQYFGPGTRLTVT.

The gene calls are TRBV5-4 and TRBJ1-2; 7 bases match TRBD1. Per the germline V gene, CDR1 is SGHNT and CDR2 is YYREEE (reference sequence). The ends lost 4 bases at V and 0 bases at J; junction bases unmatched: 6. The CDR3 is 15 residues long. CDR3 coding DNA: TGTGCCAGCAGCCCGGGACAGCAAACTAACTATGGCTACACCTTC. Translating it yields CASSPGQQTNYGYTF.

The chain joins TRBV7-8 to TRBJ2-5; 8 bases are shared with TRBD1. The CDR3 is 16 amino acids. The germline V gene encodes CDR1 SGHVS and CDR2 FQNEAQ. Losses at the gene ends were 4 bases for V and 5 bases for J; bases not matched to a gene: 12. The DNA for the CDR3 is TGTGCCAGCAGCTCAACGACAGGGGAGGCGGGGGAGACCCAGTACTTC. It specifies CASSSTTGEAGETQYF.

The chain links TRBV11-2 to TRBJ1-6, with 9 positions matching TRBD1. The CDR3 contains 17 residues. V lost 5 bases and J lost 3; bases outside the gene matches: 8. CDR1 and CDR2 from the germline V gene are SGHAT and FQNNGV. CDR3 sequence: CASSRTGGPDYNSPLHF. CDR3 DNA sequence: TGTGCCAGCAGCCGTACAGGGGGCCCTGACTATAATTCACCCCTCCACTTT.

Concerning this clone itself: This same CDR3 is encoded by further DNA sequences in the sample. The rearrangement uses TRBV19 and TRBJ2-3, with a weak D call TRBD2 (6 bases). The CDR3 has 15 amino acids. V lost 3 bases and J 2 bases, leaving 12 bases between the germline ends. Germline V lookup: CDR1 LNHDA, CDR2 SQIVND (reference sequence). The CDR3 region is CASSMVAGLTDTQYF. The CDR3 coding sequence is TGTGCCAGTAGTATGGTGGCGGGGCTCACAGATACGCAGTATTTT.

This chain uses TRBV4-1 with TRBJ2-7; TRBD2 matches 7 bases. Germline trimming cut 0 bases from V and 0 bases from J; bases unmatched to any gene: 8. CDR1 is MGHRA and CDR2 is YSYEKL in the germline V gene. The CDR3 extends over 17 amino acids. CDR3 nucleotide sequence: TGCGCCAGCAGCCAAGAACCGTCGGGGGGTAGCTCCTACGAGCAGTACTTC. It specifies CASSQEPSGGSSYEQYF.

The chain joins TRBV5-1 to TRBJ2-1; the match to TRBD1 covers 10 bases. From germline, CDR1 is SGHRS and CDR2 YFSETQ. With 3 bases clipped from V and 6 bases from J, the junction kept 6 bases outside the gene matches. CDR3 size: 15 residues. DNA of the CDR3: TGCGCCAGCAGCTCGACAGGGGGCAGTTTCAATGAGCAGTTCTTC. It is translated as CASSSTGGSFNEQFF.

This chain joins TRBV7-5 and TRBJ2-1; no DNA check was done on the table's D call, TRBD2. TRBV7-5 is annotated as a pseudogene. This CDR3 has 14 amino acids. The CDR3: CARSRASGSSEQFF. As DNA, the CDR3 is TGTGCCAGAAGTCGGGCTAGCGGGAGCAGTGAGCAGTTCTTC.

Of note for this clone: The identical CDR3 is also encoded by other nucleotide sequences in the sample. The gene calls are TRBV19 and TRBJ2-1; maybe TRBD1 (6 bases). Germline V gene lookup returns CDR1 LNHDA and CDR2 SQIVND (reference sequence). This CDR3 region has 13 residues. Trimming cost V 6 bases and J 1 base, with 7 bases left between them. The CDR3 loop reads CASRQGSYNEQFF. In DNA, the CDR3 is TGTGCCAGTAGACAGGGTTCCTACAATGAGCAGTTCTTC.

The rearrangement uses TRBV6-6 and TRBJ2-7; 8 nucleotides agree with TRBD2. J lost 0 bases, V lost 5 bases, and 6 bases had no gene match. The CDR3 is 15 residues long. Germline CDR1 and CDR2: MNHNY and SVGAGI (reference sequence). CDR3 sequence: CASSQAGASSYEQYF. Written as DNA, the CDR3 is TGTGCCAGCAGTCAAGCGGGAGCCAGCTCCTACGAGCAGTACTTC.

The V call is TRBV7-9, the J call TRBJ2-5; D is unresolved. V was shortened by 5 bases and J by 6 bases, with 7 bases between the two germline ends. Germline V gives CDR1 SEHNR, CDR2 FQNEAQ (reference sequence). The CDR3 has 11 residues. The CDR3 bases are TGTGCCAGCAGCCGACACCAGACCCAGTACTTC. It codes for CASSRHQTQYF.